Here is one T cell receptor (beta chain) with its context. No antigen is known for it. At one of its ends the junction is not consistent with the germline gene, which may arise from a read error. The sample is drawn from a study of tumor and adjacent non-tumor tissue in lung cancer. Turning to the study itself: The cohort had 12 to 13 adenocarcinoma, 2 squamous cell and 1 small cell patients. General study points: Normal lung showed higher cumulative top 100 clone frequency than tumor. TCR diversity was significantly greater in tumor than normal lung tissue.

The library came from three nested PCR rounds adapted from ARM-PCR protocols. TCRdb reprocessed the multiplex PCR reads with MiXCR, giving one entry per CDR3 protein. Counted here are 40,000 or so distinct CDR3 sequences, more than 50% occurring once; the ten biggest clones make up about 41%. Germline CDR1 is DFQATT and CDR2 is SNEGSKA (reference sequence). The CDR3 contains 18 residues. This sample's RNA came from whole unsorted tissue. Distant lung tissue was collected more than 3 cm away from the tumor edge. The chain joins TRBV20-1 to TRBJ1-1; 11 bases line up with TRBD1. The TCR comes from a man aged 45-65 years with non-small cell lung cancer. The sample was distant non-tumor lung tissue. The CDR3 bases are TGCAGTGCTGGAGATTTGGACAGGGGGCTCGGGATGAACACTGAAGCTTTCTTT. This codes for CSAGDLDRGLGMNTEAFF.